This TCR beta chain was sequenced in a study of cytotoxic CD8 clonotypes in ibrutinib-treated CLL. Findings and limits, study-wide: Among the clonotypes, public ones were uncommon and contracted or held stable on treatment.

Clones were read by immunoSEQ multiplex PCR, and TCRdb kept only the in-frame ones, dropping some. The sample shows 190,000 or so clones, 55% to 85% of them seen only once. The CDR3 consists of 15 residues. V was trimmed by 4 bases and J by 0 bases, leaving 13 bases between them. Germline loops: CDR1 MNHNY, CDR2 SVGAGI (reference sequence). Notes on this clone: The target antigen is unknown.

The chain combines TRBV6-6 with TRBJ2-7; TRBD1 might be the D (5 bases). The TCR comes from a human donor with chronic lymphocytic leukemia. The source was PBMCs, collected after 24 months of ibrutinib treatment. Written as DNA, the CDR3 is TGTGCCAGCAGTTGGACGACAGTTAGCTCCTACGAGCAGTACTTC. It yields the protein CASSWTTVSSYEQYF.